This paragraph covers one T cell receptor beta chain sequence. Its target is not known. Sequencing used immunoSEQ multiplex PCR; TCRdb keeps in-frame clones, though not all of them. The sample has about 33,000 clones; roughly nine tenths are singletons. The source of the sample is a study of T cells in narcolepsy. Study at large: Enrolled donors included narcolepsy type 1 or type 2 patients and healthy controls. Whole-study results and caveats: Some memory CD4+ repertoires had no autoreactive clone sequences. Autoreactive HCRT-specific and TRIB2-specific clonotypes were marked in same-patient CSF-versus-blood CD4+ comparisons. Reportedly, autoreactive clonotypes were serially detected in patients' blood but not controls'.

Germline loops: CDR1 KGHSH, CDR2 LQKENI. CDR3 length: 13 residues. V dropped 6 bases and J dropped 3 bases, with 8 bases sitting between them. V usage is TRBV18 and J usage is TRBJ2-2, with D unclear. This receptor was identified in a human donor with narcolepsy. The specimen was CD45RA- memory CD4+ T cells from PBMCs. CDR3 loop: CASSPRDTGELFF. The CDR3 nucleotides read TGTGCCAGCTCCCCTAGAGACACCGGGGAGCTGTTTTTT.